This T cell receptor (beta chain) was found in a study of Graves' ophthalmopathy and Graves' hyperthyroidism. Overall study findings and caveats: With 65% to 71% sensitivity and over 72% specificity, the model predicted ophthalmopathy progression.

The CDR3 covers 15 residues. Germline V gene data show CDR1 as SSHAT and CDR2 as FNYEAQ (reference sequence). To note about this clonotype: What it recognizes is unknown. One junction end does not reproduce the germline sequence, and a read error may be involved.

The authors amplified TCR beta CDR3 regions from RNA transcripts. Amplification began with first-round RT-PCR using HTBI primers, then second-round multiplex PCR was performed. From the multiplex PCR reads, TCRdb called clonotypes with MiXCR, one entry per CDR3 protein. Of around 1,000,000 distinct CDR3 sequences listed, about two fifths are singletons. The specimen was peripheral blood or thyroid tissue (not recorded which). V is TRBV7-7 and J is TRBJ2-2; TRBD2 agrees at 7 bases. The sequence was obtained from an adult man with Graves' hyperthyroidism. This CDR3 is CASSSSVGGTGELFF. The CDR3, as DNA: TGTGCTAGCAGCTCTTCGGTGGGAGGGACCGGGGAGCTGTTTTTT.